Presented here are 18 T cell receptor beta chains from one specimen sequenced in a study of neoadjuvant anti-PD-1 for oral cavity cancer. TCRdb's copy holds only in-frame clones and misses some; the assay was immunoSEQ multiplex PCR. Of 65,000 to 95,000 clones listed, 84% are singletons. Sample: PBMCs, taken before nivolumab (anti-PD-1) treatment. Source of these receptors: a person aged 40 to 85 with oral cavity squamous cell carcinoma.

This chain joins TRBV5-1 and TRBJ2-2; 7 bases map to TRBD2. CDR1 is SGHRS and CDR2 is YFSETQ in the germline V gene. CDR3 length: 14 amino acids. V lost 1 base, J lost 5 bases, and 2 bases stayed unmatched. The CDR3 region is CASSLIGGTGELFF. The CDR3 DNA is TGCGCCAGCAGCTTGATCGGGGGGACCGGGGAGCTGTTTTTT.

The rearrangement links TRBV6-6 to TRBJ1-1; 7 nucleotides match TRBD1. The CDR3 has 16 amino acids. From germline, CDR1 is MNHNY and CDR2 SVGAGI (reference sequence). The J segment lost 5 bases and the V segment lost 7 bases, leaving 16 bases of the junction unmatched. CDR3 loop: CASTHPEGARVTEAFF. The CDR3 DNA is TGTGCCAGCACCCACCCGGAGGGGGCGCGGGTAACTGAAGCTTTCTTT.

The CDR3 DNA reads as TGTGCCAGCAGCGTAGAGGGGTCAGGGGATCAGCCCCAGCATTTT. Translated: CASSVEGSGDQPQHF. This chain links TRBV9 with TRBJ1-5; TRBD1 might be the D (6 bases). V lost 0 bases, J lost 5 bases, and 12 bases lay in between. The CDR3 is made up of 15 amino acids. Germline V CDR1 and CDR2: SGDLS, YYNGEE. Full variable domain (remainder filled in from reference TRBV9 and TRBJ1-5): DSGVTQTPKHLITATGQRVTLRCSPRSGDLSVYWYQQSLDQGLQFLIQYYNGEERAKGNILERFSAQQFPDLHSELNLSSLELGDSALYFCASSVEGSGDQPQHFGDGTRLSIL.

The chain is built from TRBV11-2 and TRBJ2-2; D call uncertain. CDR3 length: 15 residues. Germline CDR1 and CDR2: SGHAT and FQNNGV. The V and J ends lost 6 bases and 0 bases respectively, with 11 bases between them. Written as DNA, the CDR3 is TGTGCCAGCAGGTCGTACGAGGCGAACACCGGGGAGCTGTTTTTT. The encoded protein is CASRSYEANTGELFF.

The rearrangement links TRBV6-6 to TRBJ2-7; unclear D gene. The CDR3 has 14 amino acids. The ends were cut back, 2 bases at V and 4 bases at J, with 12 bases in the middle. Germline V gene data show CDR1 as MNHNY and CDR2 as SVGAGI (reference sequence). The CDR3 region has the DNA TGTGCCAGCAGTTACGGGCAGGTCCAATACGAGCAGTACTTC. It translates to CASSYGQVQYEQYF.

Here the CDR3 reads CASSQPKSGSSGNTIYF. CDR3 DNA: TGCGCCAGCAGCCAACCCAAATCAGGGAGCTCTGGAAACACCATATATTTT. The chain employs TRBV4-1 and TRBJ1-3; possible D gene TRBD1, 5 bases. The V end was cut by 2 bases, the J end by 0 bases, with 14 bases between. The CDR3 runs to 17 residues. Germline V gene sequence: CDR1 MGHRA, CDR2 YSYEKL.

V is TRBV28 and J is TRBJ2-3; D may be TRBD1 (6 bases). Germline-derived CDR1 and CDR2 are MDHEN and SYDVKM. V lost 3 bases, J lost 7 bases, and 14 bases lay in between. The CDR3 has 14 amino acids. CDR3 in amino acids: CASSFHSDSNTQYF. The CDR3, as DNA: TGTGCCAGCAGTTTTCACTCGGACAGCAATACGCAGTATTTT.

The chain employs TRBV29-1 and TRBJ1-1; tentatively, D is TRBD1 (5 bases). The germline V gene encodes CDR1 SQVTM and CDR2 ANQGSEA. The V and J ends lost 7 bases and 3 bases respectively, with 18 bases between them. The CDR3 has 14 residues. The CDR3 sequence: CSATTGEWYTEAFF. For the CDR3, the DNA is TGCAGCGCAACAACAGGTGAATGGTACACTGAAGCTTTCTTT.

DNA of the CDR3: TGTGCCAGCTCACCACTAGAAGGGATCTATGGCTACACCTTC. This sequence encodes CASSPLEGIYGYTF. J is TRBJ1-2 and V is TRBV18; no clear D. This CDR3 contains 14 residues. Trimming pared 1 base from V and 4 bases from J, leaving 10 bases between. Per germline, CDR1 KGHSH and CDR2 LQKENI.

V gene TRBV6-5 combines with J gene TRBJ2-7; TRBD2 agrees at 11 bases. The V gene end was trimmed by 2 bases and the J gene end by 2 bases; junction bases not matched to a gene: 5. This CDR3 contains 16 residues. Germline V gene data show CDR1 as MNHEY and CDR2 as SVGAGI. The CDR3: CASSYLAGGIAYEQYF. The CDR3 DNA sequence: TGTGCCAGCAGTTACCTAGCGGGAGGTATCGCCTACGAGCAGTACTTC.

This chain uses TRBV12-5 with TRBJ2-5; 8 bases line up with TRBD2. J was trimmed by 5 bases and V by 6 bases; bases with no gene match: 11. The CDR3 totals 15 residues. Per germline, CDR1 LGHNT and CDR2 FRNRAP. CDR3 DNA: TGTGCTAGTGGGCTTTCCGGGAGCGGGGGTGAGACCCAGTACTTC. As protein: CASGLSGSGGETQYF.

This chain joins TRBV9 and TRBJ1-2; D unresolved. The CDR3 spans 12 residues. From germline, CDR1 is SGDLS and CDR2 YYNGEE. V was pared by 4 bases and J by 4 bases, with 8 bases between. DNA of the CDR3: TGTGCCAGCAGCTCTGACCTCTATGGCTACACCTTC. It is translated as CASSSDLYGYTF.

CDR3 coding DNA: TGTGCCAGCAGCCCCCGGACAGGGCCCTCCTACAATCAGCCCCAGCATTTT. This translates into CASSPRTGPSYNQPQHF. The chain uses TRBV7-8 and TRBJ1-5; 8 bases map to TRBD1. The V gene's germline CDR1 is SGHVS and CDR2 FQNEAQ. The CDR3 runs 17 residues. Trimming removed 5 bases from V and 3 bases from J; junction bases left unmatched: 12.

The V call is TRBV11-2, the J call TRBJ1-1; no clear D gene. Germline V gives CDR1 SGHAT, CDR2 FQNNGV. Deletions cut 4 bases from V and 7 bases from J, with 19 bases between. This CDR3 has 15 amino acids. The CDR3 protein is CASSSSPAPGDEAFF. The CDR3 bases are TGTGCCAGCAGCTCGAGTCCAGCGCCTGGGGATGAAGCTTTCTTT.

The chain carries TRBV16 and TRBJ1-2; maybe TRBD1 (5 bases). CDR1 is KGHSY and CDR2 is FQNENV in the germline V gene. The CDR3 is made up of 14 amino acids. Between the trimmed V and J ends, which lost 1 base and 2 bases, there was a span of 8 bases. In DNA, the CDR3 is TGTGCCAGCAGCCAATTACCAGGGAACTATGGCTACACCTTC. This codes for CASSQLPGNYGYTF.

The chain carries TRBV11-2 and TRBJ2-7; the D is unclear. V was trimmed by 4 bases and J by 7 bases, leaving 11 bases between them. Germline CDR1 reads SGHAT; CDR2 reads FQNNGV. CDR3 length: 12 residues. The CDR3 DNA reads TGTGCCAGCAGCTCCCGTCCTGGGGAGCAGTACTTC. This codes for CASSSRPGEQYF.

This clone came up once. The chain couples TRBV7-2 to TRBJ1-1, with a tentative D call TRBD1 (5 bases). CDR1 is SGHTA and CDR2 is FQGNSA in the germline V gene. CDR3 length equals 14 residues. Trimming cost V 1 base and J 0 bases, with 6 bases left between them. CDR3 loop: CASSLVGVNTEAFF. Written as DNA, the CDR3 is TGTGCCAGCAGCTTAGTGGGGGTGAACACTGAAGCTTTCTTT.

This rearrangement joins TRBV10-2 to TRBJ1-2; D unresolved. The CDR3 is 16 amino acids. With 6 bases removed from V and 2 bases from J, the gap between germline ends came to 19 bases. Per the germline V gene, CDR1 is WSHSY and CDR2 is SAAADI. The CDR3 DNA sequence: TGCGCCAGCAGGCCCATACTGCCGGACCCCAACTATGGCTACACCTTC. Its protein product is CASRPILPDPNYGYTF.